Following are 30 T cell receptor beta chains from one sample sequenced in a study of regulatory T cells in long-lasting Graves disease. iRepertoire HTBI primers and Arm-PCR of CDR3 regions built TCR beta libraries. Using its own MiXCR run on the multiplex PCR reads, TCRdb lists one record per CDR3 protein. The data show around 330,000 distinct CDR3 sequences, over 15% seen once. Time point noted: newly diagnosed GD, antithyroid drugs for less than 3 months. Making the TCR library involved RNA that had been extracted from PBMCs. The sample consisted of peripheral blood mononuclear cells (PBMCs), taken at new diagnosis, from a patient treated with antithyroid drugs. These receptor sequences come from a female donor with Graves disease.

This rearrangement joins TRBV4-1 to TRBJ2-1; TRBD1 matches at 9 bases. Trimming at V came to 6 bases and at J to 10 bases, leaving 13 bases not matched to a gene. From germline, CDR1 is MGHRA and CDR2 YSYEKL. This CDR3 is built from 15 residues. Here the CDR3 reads CASSQLGQGLREQFF. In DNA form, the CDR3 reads TGCGCCAGCAGTCAACTAGGACAGGGGCTTCGCGAGCAGTTCTTC.

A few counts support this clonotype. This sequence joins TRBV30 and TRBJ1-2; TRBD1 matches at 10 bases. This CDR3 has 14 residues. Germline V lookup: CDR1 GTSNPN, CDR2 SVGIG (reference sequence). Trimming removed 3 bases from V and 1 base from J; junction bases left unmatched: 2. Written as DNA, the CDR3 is TGTGCCTGGAGAGGGGACAGGGGTAACTATGGCTACACCTTC. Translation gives CAWRGDRGNYGYTF.

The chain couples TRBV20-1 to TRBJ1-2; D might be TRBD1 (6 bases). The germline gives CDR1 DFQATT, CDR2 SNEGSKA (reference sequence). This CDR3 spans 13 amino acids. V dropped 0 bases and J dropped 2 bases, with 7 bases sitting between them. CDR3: CSAREDRNYGYTF. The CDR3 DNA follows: TGCAGTGCTAGAGAGGACAGAAACTATGGCTACACCTTC.

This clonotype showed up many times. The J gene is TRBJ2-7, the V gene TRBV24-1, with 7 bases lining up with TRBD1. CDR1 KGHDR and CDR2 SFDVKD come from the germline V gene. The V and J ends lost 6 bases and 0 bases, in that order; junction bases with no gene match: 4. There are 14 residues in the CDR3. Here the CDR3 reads CATSRTGDSYEQYF. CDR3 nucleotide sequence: TGTGCCACCAGTCGAACAGGGGACTCCTACGAGCAGTACTTC.

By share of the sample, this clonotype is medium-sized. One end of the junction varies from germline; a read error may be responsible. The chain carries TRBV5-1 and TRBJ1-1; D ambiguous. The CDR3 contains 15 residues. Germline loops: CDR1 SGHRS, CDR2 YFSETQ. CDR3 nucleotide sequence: TGTGCCAGCAGCTTAGAGATGGGAGGGAACACTGAAGCTTTCTTT. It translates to CASSLEMGGNTEAFF. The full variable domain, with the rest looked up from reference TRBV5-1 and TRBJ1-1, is KAGVTQTPRYLIKTRGQQVTLSCSPISGHRSVSWYQQTPGQGLQFLFEYFSETQRNKGNFPGRFSGRQFSNSRSEMNVSTLELGDSALYLCASSLEMGGNTEAFFGQGTRLTVV.

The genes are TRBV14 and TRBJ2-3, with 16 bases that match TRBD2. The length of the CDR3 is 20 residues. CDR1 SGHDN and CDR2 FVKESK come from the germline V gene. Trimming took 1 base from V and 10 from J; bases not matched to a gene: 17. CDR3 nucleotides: TGTGCCAGCAGCCAAGGGGGACTAGCGGGAGGGCCTGTTCCGGTGTTAGCGCAGTATTTT. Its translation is CASSQGGLAGGPVPVLAQYF.

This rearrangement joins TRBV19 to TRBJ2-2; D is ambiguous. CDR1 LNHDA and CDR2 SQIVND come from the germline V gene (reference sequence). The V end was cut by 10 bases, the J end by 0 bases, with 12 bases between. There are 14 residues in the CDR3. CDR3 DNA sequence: TGTGCCACCCTACTTCGACCGAACACCGGGGAGCTGTTTTTT. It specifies CATLLRPNTGELFF.

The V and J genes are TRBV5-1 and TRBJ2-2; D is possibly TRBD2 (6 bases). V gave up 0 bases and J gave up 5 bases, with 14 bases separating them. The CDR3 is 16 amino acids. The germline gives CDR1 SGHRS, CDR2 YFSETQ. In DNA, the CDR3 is TGCGCCAGCAGCTTGGACGGGAGATCGACGACCGGGGAGCTGTTTTTT. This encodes CASSLDGRSTTGELFF.

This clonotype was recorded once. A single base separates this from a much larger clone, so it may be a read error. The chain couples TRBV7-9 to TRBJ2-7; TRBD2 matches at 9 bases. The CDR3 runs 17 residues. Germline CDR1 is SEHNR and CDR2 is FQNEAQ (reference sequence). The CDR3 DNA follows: TGTGCCAGCAGCCCCAGTTTGGTCGGGACTAGCTCCTACGAGAAGTACTTC. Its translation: CASSPSLVGTSSYEKYF.

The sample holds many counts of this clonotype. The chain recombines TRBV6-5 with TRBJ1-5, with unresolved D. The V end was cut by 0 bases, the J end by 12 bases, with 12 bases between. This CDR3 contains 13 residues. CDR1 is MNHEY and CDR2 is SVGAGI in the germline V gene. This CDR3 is CASSYSHSTLQHF. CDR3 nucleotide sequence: TGTGCCAGCAGTTACTCGCACTCAACACTCCAGCATTTT.

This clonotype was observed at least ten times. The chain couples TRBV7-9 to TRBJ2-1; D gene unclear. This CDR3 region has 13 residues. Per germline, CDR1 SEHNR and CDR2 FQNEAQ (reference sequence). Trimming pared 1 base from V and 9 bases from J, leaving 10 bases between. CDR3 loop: CASSLDDSSEQFF. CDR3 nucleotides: TGTGCCAGCAGCTTAGATGATTCGAGTGAGCAGTTCTTC. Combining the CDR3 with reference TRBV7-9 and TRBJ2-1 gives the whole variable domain DTGVSQNPRHKITKRGQNVTFRCDPISEHNRLYWYRQTLGQGPEFLTYFQNEAQLEKSRLLSDRFSAERPKGSFSTLEIQRTEQGDSAMYLCASSLDDSSEQFFGPGTRLTVL.

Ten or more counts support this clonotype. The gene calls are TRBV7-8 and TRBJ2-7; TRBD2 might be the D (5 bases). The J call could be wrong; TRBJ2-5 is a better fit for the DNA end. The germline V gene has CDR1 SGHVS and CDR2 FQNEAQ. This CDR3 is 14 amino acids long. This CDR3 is CASSFPIRGETQYF. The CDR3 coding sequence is TGTGCCAGCAGCTTTCCTATTCGCGGGGAGACCCAGTACTTC.

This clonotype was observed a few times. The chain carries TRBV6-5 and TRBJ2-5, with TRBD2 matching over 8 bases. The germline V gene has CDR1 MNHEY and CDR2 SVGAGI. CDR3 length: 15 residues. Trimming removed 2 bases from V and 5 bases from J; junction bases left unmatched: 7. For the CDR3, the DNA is TGTGCCAGCAGTTACGAAAAGCGGGAGTGGGAGACCCAGTACTTC. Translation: CASSYEKREWETQYF.

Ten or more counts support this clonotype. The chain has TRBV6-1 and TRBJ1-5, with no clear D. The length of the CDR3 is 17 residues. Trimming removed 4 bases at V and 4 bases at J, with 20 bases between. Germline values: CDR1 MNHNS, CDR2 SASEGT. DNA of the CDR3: TGTGCCAGCAGTGTTATGGCACCTACGTCGGGAAATCAGCCCCAGCATTTT. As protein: CASSVMAPTSGNQPQHF.

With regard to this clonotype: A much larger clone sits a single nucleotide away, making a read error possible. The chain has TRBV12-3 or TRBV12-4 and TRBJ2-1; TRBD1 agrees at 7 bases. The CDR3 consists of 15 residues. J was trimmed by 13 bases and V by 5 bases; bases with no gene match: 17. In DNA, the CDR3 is TGTGCCAGCAGTGATATAGGGGGCTCGAGGCAGACCCAGTTCTTC. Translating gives CASSDIGGSRQTQFF.

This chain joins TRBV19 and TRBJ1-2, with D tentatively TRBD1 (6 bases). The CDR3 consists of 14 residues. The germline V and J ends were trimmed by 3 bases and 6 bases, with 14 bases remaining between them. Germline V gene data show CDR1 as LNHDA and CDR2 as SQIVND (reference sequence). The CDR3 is CASSITRGRDGYTF. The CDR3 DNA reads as TGTGCCAGTAGTATTACCAGGGGTCGAGATGGCTACACCTTC.

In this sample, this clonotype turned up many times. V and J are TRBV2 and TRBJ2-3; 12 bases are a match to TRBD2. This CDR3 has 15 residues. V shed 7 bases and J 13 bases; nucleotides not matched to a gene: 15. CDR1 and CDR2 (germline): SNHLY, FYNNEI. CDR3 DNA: TGTGCCAGCACCGAATCCGGACTAGCGGGGTCGGGAAAGTATTTT. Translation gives CASTESGLAGSGKYF.

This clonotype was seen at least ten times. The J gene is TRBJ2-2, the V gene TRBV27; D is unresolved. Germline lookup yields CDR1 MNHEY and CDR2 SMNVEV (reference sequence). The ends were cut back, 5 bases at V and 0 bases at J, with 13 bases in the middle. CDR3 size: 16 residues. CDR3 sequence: CASSQRPLPNTGELFF. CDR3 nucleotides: TGTGCCAGCAGTCAGCGACCCCTTCCGAACACCGGGGAGCTGTTTTTT.

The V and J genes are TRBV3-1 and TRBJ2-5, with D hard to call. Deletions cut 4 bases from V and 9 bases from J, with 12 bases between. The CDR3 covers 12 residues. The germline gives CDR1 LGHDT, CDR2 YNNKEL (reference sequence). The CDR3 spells CASSPSHLPQYF. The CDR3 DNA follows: TGTGCCAGCAGCCCTTCCCACCTGCCCCAGTACTTC.

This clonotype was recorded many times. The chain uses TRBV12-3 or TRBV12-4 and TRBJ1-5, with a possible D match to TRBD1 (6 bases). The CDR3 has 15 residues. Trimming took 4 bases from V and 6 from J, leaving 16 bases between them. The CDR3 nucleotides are TGTGCCAGCAGTTATGGGGGGCAAGGGGTTCAGCCCCAGCATTTT. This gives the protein CASSYGGQGVQPQHF.

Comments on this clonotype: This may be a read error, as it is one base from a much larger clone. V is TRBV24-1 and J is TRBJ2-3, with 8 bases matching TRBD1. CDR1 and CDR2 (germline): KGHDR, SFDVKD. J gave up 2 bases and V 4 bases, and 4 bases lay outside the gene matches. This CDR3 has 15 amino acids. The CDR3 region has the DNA TGTGCCACCAGTGACGAGACAGGGGCCACAGATACGCAGTATTTT. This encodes CATSDETGATDTQYF.

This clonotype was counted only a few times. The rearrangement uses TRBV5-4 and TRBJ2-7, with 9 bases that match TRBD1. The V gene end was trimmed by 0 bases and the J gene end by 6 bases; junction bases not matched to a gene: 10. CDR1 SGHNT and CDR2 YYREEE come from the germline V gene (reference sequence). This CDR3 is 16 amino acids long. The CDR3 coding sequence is TGTGCCAGCAGCTTGGGCCCTTTGGGACAGGGCGGCGAGCAGTACTTC. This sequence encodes CASSLGPLGQGGEQYF.

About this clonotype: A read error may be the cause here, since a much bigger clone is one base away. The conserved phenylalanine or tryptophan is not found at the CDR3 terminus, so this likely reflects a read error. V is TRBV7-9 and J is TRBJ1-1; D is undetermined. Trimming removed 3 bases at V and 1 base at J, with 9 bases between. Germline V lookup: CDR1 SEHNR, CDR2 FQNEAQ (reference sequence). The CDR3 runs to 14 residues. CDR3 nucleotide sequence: TGTGCCAGCAGCTTCTGGACGGGGAACACTGAAGCTTTCGTT. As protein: CASSFWTGNTEAFV.

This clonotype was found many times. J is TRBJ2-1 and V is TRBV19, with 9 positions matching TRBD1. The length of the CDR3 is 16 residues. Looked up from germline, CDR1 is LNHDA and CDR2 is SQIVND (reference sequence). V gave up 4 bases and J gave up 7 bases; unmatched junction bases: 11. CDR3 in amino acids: CASSSPADRGGNEQFF. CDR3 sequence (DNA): TGTGCCAGTAGTAGTCCCGCGGACAGGGGTGGTAATGAGCAGTTCTTC.

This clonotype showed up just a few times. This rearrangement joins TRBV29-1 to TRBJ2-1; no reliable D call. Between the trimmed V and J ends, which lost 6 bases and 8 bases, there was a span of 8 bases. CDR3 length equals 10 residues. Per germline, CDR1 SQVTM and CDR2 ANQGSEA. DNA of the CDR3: TGCAGCGTCGCTTATGATGAGCAGTTCTTC. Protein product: CSVAYDEQFF.

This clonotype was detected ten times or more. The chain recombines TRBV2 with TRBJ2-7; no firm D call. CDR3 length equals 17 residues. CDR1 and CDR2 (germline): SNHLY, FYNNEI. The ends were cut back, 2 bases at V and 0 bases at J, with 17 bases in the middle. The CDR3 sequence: CASSERAGQVGSYEQYF. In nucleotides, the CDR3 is TGTGCCAGCAGTGAAAGGGCAGGCCAGGTGGGCTCCTACGAGCAGTACTTC.

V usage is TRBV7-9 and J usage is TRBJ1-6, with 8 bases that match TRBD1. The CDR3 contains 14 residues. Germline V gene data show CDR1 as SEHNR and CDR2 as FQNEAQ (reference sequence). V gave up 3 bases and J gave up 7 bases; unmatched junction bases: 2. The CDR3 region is CASSLGQENSPLHF. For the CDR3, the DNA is TGTGCCAGCAGCTTGGGACAGGAGAATTCACCCCTCCACTTT.

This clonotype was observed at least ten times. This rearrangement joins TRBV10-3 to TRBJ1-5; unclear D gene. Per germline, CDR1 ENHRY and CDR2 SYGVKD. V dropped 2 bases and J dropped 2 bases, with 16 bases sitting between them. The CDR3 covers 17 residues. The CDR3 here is CAISEPGLLGGNQPQHF. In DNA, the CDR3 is TGTGCCATCAGTGAGCCCGGACTTCTAGGTGGCAATCAGCCCCAGCATTTT.

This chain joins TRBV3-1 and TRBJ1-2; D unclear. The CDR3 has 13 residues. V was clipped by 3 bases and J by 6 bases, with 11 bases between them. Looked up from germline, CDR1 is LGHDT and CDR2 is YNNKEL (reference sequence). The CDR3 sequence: CASSHGQADGYTF. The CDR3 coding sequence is TGTGCCAGCAGCCATGGCCAGGCGGATGGCTACACCTTC.

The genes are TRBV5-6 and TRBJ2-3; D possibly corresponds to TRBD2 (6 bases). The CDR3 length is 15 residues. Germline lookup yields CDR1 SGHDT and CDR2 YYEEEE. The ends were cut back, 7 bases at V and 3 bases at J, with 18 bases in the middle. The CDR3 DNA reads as TGTGCCAGCCGACCTCTGGGGGGAGGTACAGATACGCAGTATTTT. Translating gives CASRPLGGGTDTQYF.